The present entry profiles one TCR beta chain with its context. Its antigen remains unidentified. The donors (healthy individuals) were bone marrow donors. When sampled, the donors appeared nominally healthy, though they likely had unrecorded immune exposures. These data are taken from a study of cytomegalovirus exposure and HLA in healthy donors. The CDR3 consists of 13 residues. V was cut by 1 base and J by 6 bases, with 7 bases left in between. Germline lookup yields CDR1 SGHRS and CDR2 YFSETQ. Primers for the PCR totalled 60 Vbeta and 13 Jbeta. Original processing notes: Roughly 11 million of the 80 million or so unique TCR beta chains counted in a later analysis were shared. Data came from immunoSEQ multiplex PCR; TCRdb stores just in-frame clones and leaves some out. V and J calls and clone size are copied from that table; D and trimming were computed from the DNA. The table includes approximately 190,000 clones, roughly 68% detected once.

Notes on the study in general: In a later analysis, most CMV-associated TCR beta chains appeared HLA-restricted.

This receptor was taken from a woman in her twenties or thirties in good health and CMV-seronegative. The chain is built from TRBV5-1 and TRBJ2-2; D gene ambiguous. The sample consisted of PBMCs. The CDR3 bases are TGCGCCAGCAGCTTGCTTCTACCCGGGGAGCTGTTTTTT. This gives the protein CASSLLLPGELFF.